The source of this T cell receptor (beta chain) is a study of T cell repertoires in cytomegalovirus infection. The overall study: CMV infection plus the matching HLA type was flagged by public TCR beta signatures.

Whole-study results and caveats: Clonotype analysis showed dominance of the ex vivo response by HLA-C-restricted CMV-specific TCR beta clonotypes. Cumulated frequencies of public TCR beta families served to identify carriers of CMV plus the relevant HLA.

This clonotype was found many times. Its antigen is unknown. TCRdb processed the reads anew with MiXCR; each CDR3 protein has one entry. The sample holds more than 200,000 distinct CDR3 sequences, less than 9.5% seen once. Per germline, CDR1 SGHVS and CDR2 FQNEAQ. CDR3 length equals 14 residues. V was cut by 0 bases and J by 3 bases, with 8 bases left in between. Sequenced: PBMCs. This sequence originates from a human donor in good health (CMV status not recorded). Some clones in this sample may be carry-over from other donors' samples. This chain connects TRBV7-8 to TRBJ1-1; TRBD1 is a possible D gene (5 bases). CDR3 nucleotide sequence: TGTGCCAGCAGCTTAGCTCGAGGGGACACTGAAGCTTTCTTT. This encodes CASSLARGDTEAFF. Full variable domain (rest looked up from reference TRBV7-8 and TRBJ1-1): GAGVSQSPRYKVAKRGQDVALRCDPISGHVSLFWYQQALGQGPEFLTYFQNEAQLDKSGLPSDRFFAERPEGSVSTLKIQRTQQEDSAVYLCASSLARGDTEAFFGQGTRLTVV.